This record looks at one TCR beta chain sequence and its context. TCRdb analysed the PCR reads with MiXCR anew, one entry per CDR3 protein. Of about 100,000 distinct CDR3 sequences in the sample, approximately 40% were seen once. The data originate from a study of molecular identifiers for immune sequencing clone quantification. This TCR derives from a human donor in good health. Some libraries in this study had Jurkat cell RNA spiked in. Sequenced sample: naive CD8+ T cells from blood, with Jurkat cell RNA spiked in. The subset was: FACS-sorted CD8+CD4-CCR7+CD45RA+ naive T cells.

The CDR3 DNA is TGTGCCAGCAGCTTTTTCGTGACAGGGGGCTTGACTGAAGCTTTCTTT. It codes for CASSFFVTGGLTEAFF. This chain joins TRBV7-9 and TRBJ1-1; 10 bases align to TRBD1. This CDR3 is 16 amino acids long. The V and J ends lost 3 bases and 5 bases, in that order; junction bases with no gene match: 9. The V gene's germline CDR1 is SEHNR and CDR2 FQNEAQ (reference sequence).